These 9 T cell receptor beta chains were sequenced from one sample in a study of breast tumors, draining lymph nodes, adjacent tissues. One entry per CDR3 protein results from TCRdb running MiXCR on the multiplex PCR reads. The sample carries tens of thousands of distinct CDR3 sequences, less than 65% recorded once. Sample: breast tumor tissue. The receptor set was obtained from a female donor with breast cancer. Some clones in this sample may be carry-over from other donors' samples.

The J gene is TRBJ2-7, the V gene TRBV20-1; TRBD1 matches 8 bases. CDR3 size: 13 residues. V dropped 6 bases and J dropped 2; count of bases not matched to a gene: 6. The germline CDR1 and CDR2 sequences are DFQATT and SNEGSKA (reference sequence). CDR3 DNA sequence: TGCAGTGCCGCCGGGACAGGACCCTACGAGCAGTACTTC. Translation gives CSAAGTGPYEQYF.

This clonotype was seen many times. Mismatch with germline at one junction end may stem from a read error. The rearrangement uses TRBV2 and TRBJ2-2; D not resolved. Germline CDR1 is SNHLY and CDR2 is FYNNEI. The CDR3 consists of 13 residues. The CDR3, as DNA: TGTGTCAGCAGTGAGCCTAACACCGGGGAGCTGTTTTTT. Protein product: CVSSEPNTGELFF.

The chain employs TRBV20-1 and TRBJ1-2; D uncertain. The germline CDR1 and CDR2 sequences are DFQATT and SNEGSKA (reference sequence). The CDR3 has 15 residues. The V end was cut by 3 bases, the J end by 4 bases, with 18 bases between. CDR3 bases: TGCAGTGCTAGGCCCCAGGACGCCCGGGGCTATGGCTACACCTTC. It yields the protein CSARPQDARGYGYTF.

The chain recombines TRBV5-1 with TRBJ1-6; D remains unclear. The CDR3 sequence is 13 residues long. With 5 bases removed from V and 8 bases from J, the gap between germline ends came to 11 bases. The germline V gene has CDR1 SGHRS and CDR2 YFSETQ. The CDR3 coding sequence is TGCGCCAGCAGTGTCCAAAGGGATTCACCCCTCCACTTT. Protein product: CASSVQRDSPLHF.

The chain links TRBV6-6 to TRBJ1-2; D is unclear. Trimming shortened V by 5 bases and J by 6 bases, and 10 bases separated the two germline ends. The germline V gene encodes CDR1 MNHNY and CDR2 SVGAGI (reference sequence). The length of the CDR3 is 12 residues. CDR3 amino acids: CASSRSLNGYTF. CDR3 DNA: TGTGCCAGCAGTCGGAGCTTGAATGGCTACACCTTC.

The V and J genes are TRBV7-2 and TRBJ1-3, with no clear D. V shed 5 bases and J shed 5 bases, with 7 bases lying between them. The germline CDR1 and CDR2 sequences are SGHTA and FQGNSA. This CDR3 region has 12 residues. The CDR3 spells CASSRDRNTIYF. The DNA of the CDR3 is TGTGCCAGCAGCCGAGACCGAAACACCATATATTTT.

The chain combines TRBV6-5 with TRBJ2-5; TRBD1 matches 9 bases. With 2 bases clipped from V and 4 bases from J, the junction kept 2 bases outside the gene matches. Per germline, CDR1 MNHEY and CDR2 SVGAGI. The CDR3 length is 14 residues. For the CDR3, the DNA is TGTGCCAGCAGTTACGGGACAGGGAGAGAGACCCAGTACTTC. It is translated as CASSYGTGRETQYF.

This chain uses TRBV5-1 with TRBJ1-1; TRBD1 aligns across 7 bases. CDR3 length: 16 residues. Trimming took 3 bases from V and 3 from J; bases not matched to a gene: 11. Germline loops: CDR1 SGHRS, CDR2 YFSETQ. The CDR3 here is CASSYGSPTGDTEAFF. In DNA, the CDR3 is TGCGCCAGCAGCTACGGGTCCCCTACAGGGGACACTGAAGCTTTCTTT.

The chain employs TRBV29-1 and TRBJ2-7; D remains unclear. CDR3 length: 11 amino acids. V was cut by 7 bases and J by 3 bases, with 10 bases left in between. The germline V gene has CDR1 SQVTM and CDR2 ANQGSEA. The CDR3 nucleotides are TGCAGCGGGGTTGGGAACTACGAGCAGTACTTC. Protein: CSGVGNYEQYF.